This TCR beta chain was documented in a study of sequential checkpoint blockade in melanoma. About the study: Both treatment sequences were followed by maintenance nivolumab. Under 25 patients had matched tumor biopsies before treatment and at week 13 after nivolumab or ipilimumab alone.

The treatment here: randomized to nivolumab then ipilimumab (arm A) or the reverse (arm B). CDR1 is LGHNT, CDR2 FRNRAP, per germline. This CDR3 spans 14 amino acids. The table came from immunoSEQ multiplex PCR; TCRdb's copy has only in-frame clones and leaves some out. The table shows 2,000 to 2,500 clones, with about 18% occurring only once. The sequence was collected from a human donor with melanoma. The sample was tumor tissue (inferred from file names), taken from a patient given nivolumab and ipilimumab in sequence. This chain links TRBV12-5 with TRBJ2-7; 9 positions match TRBD2. Written as DNA, the CDR3 is TGTGCCAGCAAAAAGCGGGGGGACTCCTACGAGCAGTACTTC. It yields the protein CASKKRGDSYEQYF. Together with reference TRBV12-5 and TRBJ2-7, the CDR3 gives the full variable domain: DARVTQTPRHKVTEMGQEVTMRCQPILGHNTVFWYRQTMMQGLELLAYFRNRAPLDDSGMPKDRFSAEMPDATLATLKIQPSEPRDSAVYFCASKKRGDSYEQYFGPGTRLTVT.